Reported below is one T cell receptor (beta chain). The antigen remains unidentified. The data derive from a study of cytomegalovirus exposure and HLA in healthy donors. Study in general: The same platform was used for the roughly 120 validation repertoires and the roughly 730 first-cohort repertoires, a later analysis reported.

This table comes from immunoSEQ multiplex PCR, and its TCRdb copy is limited to in-frame clones, with some not included. The sample includes 70,000 or so clones, approximately 91% seen only once; the top ten take approximately 3.4%. Study outcomes and limitations: TCR sequences were mostly rare, though some public TCRs occurred in many donors. The listing of about 150 TCR beta chains classed them as cytomegalovirus-associated.

An approximately 130-subject validation cohort, separate from the roughly 700-subject first cohort, supplied the donors. CDR1 SGDLS and CDR2 YYNGEE come from the germline V gene. The CDR3 consists of 14 residues. Losses at the gene ends were 1 base for V and 7 bases for J; bases not matched to a gene: 4. The rearrangement joins TRBV9 to TRBJ2-7; TRBD2 agrees at 11 bases. The source of this sequence is a man aged 18 to 29 in good health and CMV-seronegative. The source material was PBMCs. CDR3 coding DNA: TGTGCCAGCAGCGTACCGGCTAGCGGGGGGGAGCAGTACTTC. It yields the protein CASSVPASGGEQYF.